The 14 T cell receptor beta chains below all came from one sample that was sequenced in a study of T cells after yellow fever vaccination (dated by TCRdb to the late 2010s). Libraries were made using 5' RACE. The reads were generated on an Illumina NovaSeq 6000. The raw public reads went through TCRdb reprocessing: fastp at Q25, MiXCR clone calling, in-frame beta chains kept. Records with the same CDR3 protein are collapsed into one entry carrying the most frequent genes and DNA. The sample records about 250,000 distinct CDR3 sequences, approximately 3.6% of which are singletons. Around a fifth of the sample is in the top ten clones. The sample's treatment or condition label, decoded: live attenuated yellow fever vaccine strain. The sequences come from PBMCs, collected 15 days after the yellow fever booster vaccination. Source of these receptors: a man in his late teens or twenties who received the YFV17D yellow fever vaccine.

In its sample, this clonotype was seen many times. V gene TRBV4-2 combines with J gene TRBJ2-7, with D perhaps being TRBD1 or TRBD2 (6 bases each). Germline V gene lookup returns CDR1 LGHNA and CDR2 YNFKEQ. V was cut by 0 bases and J by 7 bases, with 13 bases left in between. The CDR3 consists of 14 residues. CDR3 nucleotide sequence: TGTGCCAGCAGCCAAGAAGGGGGGTTGGGGGAGCAGTACGTC. Translating gives CASSQEGGLGEQYV.

This sequence joins TRBV3-1 and TRBJ2-2; D not resolved. Germline V gives CDR1 LGHDT, CDR2 YNNKEL (reference sequence). The CDR3 contains 14 residues. The ends were cut back, 6 bases at V and 3 bases at J, with 11 bases in the middle. CDR3 nucleotide sequence: TGTGCCAGCAGATTCGGATCGGACACCGGGGAGCTGTTTTTT. It codes for CASRFGSDTGELFF.

The sample holds many counts of this clonotype. The chain is built from TRBV27 and TRBJ2-3; 14 bases agree with TRBD2. The length of the CDR3 is 18 residues. Germline V lookup: CDR1 MNHEY, CDR2 SMNVEV (reference sequence). Trimming at V came to 1 base and at J to 0 bases, leaving 3 bases not matched to a gene. The CDR3 coding sequence is TGTGCCAGCAGTTTATACGGACTAGCGGGGGGAAGCACAGATACGCAGTATTTT. It codes for CASSLYGLAGGSTDTQYF.

This clonotype was detected a few times. The chain couples TRBV2 to TRBJ1-2; perhaps TRBD1 as D (5 bases). The V and J ends lost 7 bases and 8 bases respectively, with 17 bases between them. The CDR3 length is 13 residues. Germline V gene data show CDR1 as SNHLY and CDR2 as FYNNEI. Here the CDR3 DNA reads TGTGCCAGCATTGCTCAGGGCCTAGGAGGCTACACCTTC. It is translated as CASIAQGLGGYTF.

Written as DNA, the CDR3 is TGTGCCAGCAGTTTAGCGCCGGAGCCCCAGCATTTT. As protein: CASSLAPEPQHF. The V and J genes are TRBV12-3 or TRBV12-4 and TRBJ1-5; no clear D gene. The V and J ends lost 0 bases and 8 bases respectively, with 5 bases between them. The CDR3 is made up of 12 amino acids.

This clonotype was counted ten times or more. The chain combines TRBV5-1 with TRBJ2-3; TRBD2 aligns across 13 bases. The CDR3 is made up of 19 amino acids. Germline CDR1 and CDR2: SGHRS and YFSETQ. V shed 0 bases and J 5 bases; nucleotides not matched to a gene: 12. CDR3 sequence reads: CASSLGTSGGAGAGDTQYF. The DNA of the CDR3 is TGCGCCAGCAGCTTGGGGACTAGCGGGGGTGCCGGCGCCGGAGATACGCAGTATTTT.

The sample holds many counts of this clonotype. The J gene is TRBJ2-5, the V gene TRBV6-5; TRBD1 matches at 8 bases. V was pared by 6 bases and J by 7 bases, with 19 bases of the junction left unmatched. CDR1 is MNHEY, CDR2 SVGAGI, per germline. CDR3 size: 17 residues. The CDR3 is CASSRYYAGGLPGTQYF. DNA of the CDR3: TGTGCCAGCAGCCGATATTATGCAGGGGGCTTGCCAGGGACCCAGTACTTC.

This clonotype was counted at least ten times. The chain has TRBV6-1 and TRBJ1-5; D uncertain. Trimming removed 2 bases from V and 6 bases from J, with 2 bases in between. The CDR3 contains 11 residues. CDR1 and CDR2 (germline): MNHNS, SASEGT. Written as DNA, the CDR3 is TGTGCCAGCAGTGAATTTCAGCCCCAGCATTTT. This encodes CASSEFQPQHF.

This clonotype has a count of ten or more. This chain connects TRBV5-1 to TRBJ2-5; D gene ambiguous. The CDR3 consists of 12 residues. Per the germline V gene, CDR1 is SGHRS and CDR2 is YFSETQ. V lost 3 bases, J lost 6 bases, and 9 bases lay in between. CDR3 coding DNA: TGCGCCAGCAGCTCAAACTTCCAGACCCAGTACTTC. This sequence encodes CASSSNFQTQYF. Based on the CDR3 plus reference TRBV5-1 and TRBJ2-5, the full variable domain is KAGVTQTPRYLIKTRGQQVTLSCSPISGHRSVSWYQQTPGQGLQFLFEYFSETQRNKGNFPGRFSGRQFSNSRSEMNVSTLELGDSALYLCASSSNFQTQYFGPGTRLLVL.

This clonotype was seen ten or more times. The rearrangement joins TRBV29-1 to TRBJ1-3; D gene uncertain. Looked up from germline, CDR1 is SQVTM and CDR2 is ANQGSEA. V was clipped by 2 bases and J by 0 bases, with 14 bases between them. The CDR3 has 16 amino acids. Here the CDR3 reads CSVESEASSSGNTIYF. Here the CDR3 DNA reads TGCAGCGTTGAATCGGAAGCCTCAAGCTCTGGAAACACCATATATTTT.

This clonotype was recorded at least ten times. The chain employs TRBV4-3 and TRBJ2-2; D is perhaps TRBD1 (6 bases). Germline V gene lookup returns CDR1 LGHNA and CDR2 YSLEER. Between the trimmed V and J ends, which lost 3 bases and 3 bases, there was a span of 11 bases. The CDR3 extends over 15 amino acids. CDR3 sequence: CASSHDNRDTGELFF. CDR3 nucleotide sequence: TGCGCCAGCAGCCATGATAACAGGGACACCGGGGAGCTGTTTTTT.

This clonotype was picked up many times. The chain has TRBV5-1 and TRBJ2-1, with TRBD2 matching 8 bases. Trimming took 2 bases from V and 4 from J; bases not matched to a gene: 11. The CDR3 covers 17 residues. Germline V gives CDR1 SGHRS, CDR2 YFSETQ. The CDR3 DNA is TGCGCCAGCAGCTTCTACCCCACTAGCGGCTTGTACAATGAGCAGTTCTTC. Translating it yields CASSFYPTSGLYNEQFF.

This clonotype was recorded at least ten times. This chain uses TRBV4-2 with TRBJ2-1; D is possibly TRBD2 (5 bases). V was cut by 4 bases and J by 4 bases, with 14 bases left in between. The CDR3 sequence is 15 residues long. Per the germline V gene, CDR1 is LGHNA and CDR2 is YNFKEQ. This CDR3 is CASSPSQERYNEQFF. The CDR3 bases are TGTGCCAGCAGCCCTAGTCAGGAGCGGTACAATGAGCAGTTCTTC.

This clonotype showed up many times. The chain is built from TRBV5-4 and TRBJ2-7; 9 positions match TRBD1. V lost 4 bases to trimming and J lost 4 bases; unmatched junction nucleotides: 9. Germline values: CDR1 SGHNT, CDR2 YYREEE (reference sequence). The CDR3 length is 15 residues. In nucleotides, the CDR3 is TGTGCCAGCAGCCTACCTGGGACAGGGACATACGAGCAGTACTTC. Translated, it gives CASSLPGTGTYEQYF.